The 15 T cell receptor delta chains below come from one sample, sequenced in a study of γδ T cells in repeated Plasmodium falciparum infection. TCRdb reapplied CATT to the multiplex PCR reads. The sample gives around 52,000 delta-chain clones, approximately 1.5% of which show up once; about 15% is in the top ten. Flow sorting of PBMC yielded separate Vgamma9/Vdelta2+ and Vdelta2-negative gammadelta T cell populations for bulk repertoire analysis. The sequenced sample was gamma-delta T cells from blood. The receptors here all came from a pool of human donors (malaria-infected and uninfected, not separated).

This clone turned up a few times. Since a much larger clone is just one base distant, this may be a read error. The V gene is given as TRDV3, and no J gene call is available; the D call TRDD3 from the table was never checked on the DNA. The CDR3 loop spans 32 amino acids. CDR1 TVYSNPD and CDR2 GDNSRS come from the germline V gene (reference sequence). The chain's CDR3 is CASQKMNPIRAGDIFFAERPRAGGLAIYKLIF. Written as DNA, the CDR3 is TGTGCCTCCCAAAAAATGAATCCGATTCGCGCTGGGGACATCTTTTTCGCCGAGCGACCACGGGCCGGGGGGCTAGCGATTTATAAACTCATCTTC.

Note on this clone: The protein TCRdb lists belongs to a much larger clone and differs from this DNA's translation at residue 18, which points to a read error; the protein shown is made from the DNA. The chain combines TRDV1 with TRDJ1, with D perhaps matching TRDD3 (5 bases). CDR3 length: 19 residues. CDR1 TSWWSYY and CDR2 QGS come from the germline V gene. Here the CDR3 reads CALGEDISGIPPYTDKLTF. CDR3 DNA sequence: TGTGCTCTTGGGGAAGATATCTCCGGGATTCCCCCGTACACCGATAAACTCACCTTT.

In this sample, this clone turned up many times. TCRdb records a much larger clone's protein for this DNA, with a difference at residue 3 that likely arises from a read error; the protein given is the translation of the DNA. The chain uses TRDV1 and TRDJ1, with 9 bases identical to TRDD3. The J gene, missing from TCRdb, was assigned here through DNA to germline matching. The length of the CDR3 is 20 residues. Germline V lookup: CDR1 TSWWSYY, CDR2 QGS. This CDR3 reads CAPGEGAPLRPGDTVDKLIF. The CDR3 bases are TGTGCTCCTGGGGAAGGAGCGCCTTTACGTCCGGGGGATACAGTCGATAAACTCATCTTT.

Details on this clone: This DNA's translation and the protein TCRdb lists, from a much larger clone, do not match at residue 11, likely due to a read error; the protein shown is translated from the DNA. V gene TRDV1 combines with J gene TRDJ2, with a possible D match to TRDD2 (6 bases). Since TCRdb gives no J gene, matching the DNA to germline was used here to assign it. The CDR3 loop spans 19 amino acids. Germline V gives CDR1 TSWWSYY, CDR2 QGS. V was trimmed by 5 bases and J by 0 bases, leaving 22 bases between them. CDR3 bases: TGTGCTCTTGGGAAGGGCTTCGTCCTTCCCCCAGCTTTGACAGCACAACTCTTCTTT. This sequence encodes CALGKGFVLPPALTAQLFF.

The sample holds many counts of this clone. A far larger clone is only one base removed, so a read error is likely. This specimen includes other DNA sequences encoding the same CDR3. This chain connects TRDV1 to TRDJ1; 9 bases are a match to TRDD2. The CDR3 is made up of 22 amino acids. CDR1 and CDR2 from the germline V gene are TSWWSYY and QGS. Trimming at V came to 0 bases and at J to 2 bases, leaving 22 bases not matched to a gene. In DNA form, the CDR3 reads TGTGCTCTTGGGGAACTACATACCACCCGCCTTCCTACTTTCAGTTTTACCGATAAACTCATCTTT. As protein: CALGELHTTRLPTFSFTDKLIF.

This clone was observed a handful of times. A far larger clone is off by one base, so a read error is likely. Other DNA sequences in the sample encode the same CDR3. V gene TRDV3 combines with J gene TRDJ1, with 8 bases lining up with TRDD3. Per germline, CDR1 TVYSNPD and CDR2 GDNSRS (reference sequence). The CDR3 has 13 residues. CDR3 nucleotide sequence: TGTGCCTTTAGGTTGGGGATACAGTCTAAACTCATTTTT. This encodes CAFRLGIQSKLIF.

A word on this clone: The TCRdb protein, from a much larger clone, departs from this DNA's translation at residue 7, likely by read error; the protein shown derives from the DNA. The rearrangement joins TRDV1 to TRDJ1; D is ambiguous. The J gene is absent in TCRdb and was assigned here via DNA matching to germline. Looked up from germline, CDR1 is TSWWSYY and CDR2 is QGS. Trimming left V 9 bases short and J 2 bases short, with 10 bases between. The CDR3 has 12 residues. CDR3 amino acids: CALGVGTDKLIF. Here the CDR3 DNA reads TGTGCTCTGGGAGTCGGTACCGATAAACTCATCTTT.

Concerning this clone: A far larger clone is only one base removed, so a read error is likely. This CDR3 is also generated by other DNA sequences in the sample. This chain connects TRDV2 to TRDJ1; TRDD3 agrees at 8 bases. This CDR3 has 16 residues. Germline V gene data show CDR1 as GEAIGNYY and CDR2 as EKD. The CDR3 sequence: CACDPVLGAYTDKLIF. CDR3 coding DNA: TGTGCCTGTGACCCGGTACTGGGGGCTTACACCGATAAACTCATCTTC.

This clone has only a few counts. The protein TCRdb gives is from a much larger clone and does not agree with this DNA's translation at residue 3, likely a read error; the protein shown here comes from the DNA. The chain has TRDV2 and TRDJ1, with 13 nucleotides matching TRDD3. TCRdb records no J gene; here it was assigned by comparing the DNA to germline. This CDR3 spans 23 amino acids. The V gene's germline CDR1 is GEAIGNYY and CDR2 EKD. CDR3: CASDTEFSKLGDTRQTYTDKLIF. Here the CDR3 DNA reads TGTGCCAGTGACACCGAGTTCTCCAAACTGGGGGATACGCGCCAAACGTACACCGATAAACTCATCTTT.

In regard to this clone: Translating this DNA gives a protein that differs at residue 12 from the TCRdb one, which belongs to a much larger clone; a read error is likely, and the protein shown is this translation. In DNA, the CDR3 is TGTGCTCTTGGGGGACTTACTGGGGACCCTGGGGGTAAACTCATCTTT. This sequence encodes CALGGLTGDPGGKLIF. This chain connects TRDV1 to TRDJ1; 7 positions match TRDD3. CDR1 and CDR2 (germline): TSWWSYY, QGS. Germline trimming cut 4 bases from V and 7 bases from J; bases unmatched to any gene: 15. This CDR3 is 16 amino acids long.

Comment on this clone: TCRdb assigns this DNA the protein of a much larger clone, which departs from its translation at residue 14; this likely reflects a read error, and the protein shown comes from translating the DNA. The chain couples TRDV1 to TRDJ1; D may be TRDD3 (6 bases). The V and J ends lost 2 bases and 0 bases respectively, with 34 bases between them. The CDR3 sequence is 23 residues long. Germline CDR1 is TSWWSYY and CDR2 is QGS. CDR3: CALGELEGPVNVLRDKDTDKLIF. CDR3 nucleotides: TGTGCTCTTGGGGAATTAGAAGGACCCGTGAACGTACTGAGGGATAAAGACACCGATAAACTCATCTTT.

Only a few counts were recorded for this clone. A far larger clone is off by one base, so a read error is likely. This specimen includes other DNA sequences encoding the same CDR3. The CDR3 sequence: CACDPKRVLGDVYTDKLIF. The CDR3 DNA sequence: TGTGCCTGCGACCCAAAAAGGGTACTGGGGGACGTGTACACCGATAAACTCATCTTT. The rearrangement uses TRDV2 and TRDJ1; 9 bases are a match to TRDD3. The CDR3 consists of 19 residues. The trim removed 7 bases at V and 0 bases at J, leaving 20 bases unmatched. Germline V gives CDR1 GEAIGNYY, CDR2 EKD.

This clone has more than one count but fewer than ten. TCRdb lists the protein of a much larger clone for this DNA, which differs at residue 14, so this is likely a read error; the protein given here is translated from the DNA itself. CDR3 residues: CALGGPFRPNGGDPPSWDKLIF. CDR3 bases: TGTGCTCTTGGGGGTCCCTTCCGCCCGAACGGGGGGGACCCACCAAGTTGGGATAAACTCATCTTT. This rearrangement joins TRDV1 to TRDJ1; TRDD2 or TRDD3 may be the D gene (6 bases each). TCRdb gives no J gene; it was assigned here by matching the DNA to germline. This CDR3 is built from 22 residues. V was shortened by 4 bases and J by 5 bases, with 38 bases between the two germline ends. Germline CDR1 reads TSWWSYY; CDR2 reads QGS.

This clone was picked up a small number of times. A read error likely explains why the TCRdb protein, taken from a much larger clone, differs from this DNA's translation at residue 14; the protein shown is translated from the DNA. The CDR3 loop reads CALGETSYLPQEGRLIF. The CDR3 region has the DNA TGTGCTCTTGGGGAGACTTCCTACCTCCCGCAAGAAGGTAGACTCATCTTT. The rearrangement joins TRDV1 to TRDJ1; 8 nucleotides agree with TRDD2. V lost 3 bases, J lost 10 bases, and 19 bases stayed unmatched. CDR3 length equals 17 residues. Germline CDR1 reads TSWWSYY; CDR2 reads QGS.

To note about this clone: TCRdb shows a much larger clone's protein in place of this DNA's translation, and the two differ at residue 16, likely through a read error; the protein shown is translated from the DNA. The CDR3 sequence: CACDRVLGILSWDTRRMFF. CDR3 DNA sequence: TGTGCCTGTGACCGGGTTTTGGGGATACTCTCCTGGGACACCCGACGGATGTTTTTC. The chain is built from TRDV2 and TRDJ3; TRDD3 agrees at 8 bases. TCRdb gives no J gene; it was assigned here by matching the DNA to germline. Germline-derived CDR1 and CDR2 are GEAIGNYY and EKD. The CDR3 contains 19 residues.